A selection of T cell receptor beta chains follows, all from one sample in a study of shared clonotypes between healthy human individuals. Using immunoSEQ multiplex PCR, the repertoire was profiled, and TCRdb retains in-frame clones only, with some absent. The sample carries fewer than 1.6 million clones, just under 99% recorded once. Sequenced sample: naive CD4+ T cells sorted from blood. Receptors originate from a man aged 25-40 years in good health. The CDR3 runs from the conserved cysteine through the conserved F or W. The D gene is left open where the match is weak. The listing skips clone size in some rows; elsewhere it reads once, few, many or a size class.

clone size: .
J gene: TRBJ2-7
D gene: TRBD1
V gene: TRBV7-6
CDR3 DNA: TGTGCCAGCAGCCTGGGACAGGGCTGGGAGCAGTACTTC
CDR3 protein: CASSLGQGWEQYF

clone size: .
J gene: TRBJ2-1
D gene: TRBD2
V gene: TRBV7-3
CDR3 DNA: TGTGCCAGCAGCTTAATGGTTTCCCATTTCGGGACTAGCGGTTACAATGAGCAGTTCTTC
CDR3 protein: CASSLMVSHFGTSGYNEQFF

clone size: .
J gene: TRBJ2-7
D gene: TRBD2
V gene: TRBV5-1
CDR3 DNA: TGCGCCAGCAGCTTGGGGGTGGTAGCGGGAGTCGACGAGCAGTACTTC
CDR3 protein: CASSLGVVAGVDEQYF

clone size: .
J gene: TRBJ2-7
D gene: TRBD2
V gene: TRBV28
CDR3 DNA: TGTGCCAGCAGTCCACCGGGACTAGCGGGAGACGAGCAGTACTTC
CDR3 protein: CASSPPGLAGDEQYF

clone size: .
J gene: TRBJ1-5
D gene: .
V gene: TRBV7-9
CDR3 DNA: TGTGCCAGCAGCTTAGGCCAGGTGAATAGCAATCAGCCCCAGCATTTT
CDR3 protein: CASSLGQVNSNQPQHF

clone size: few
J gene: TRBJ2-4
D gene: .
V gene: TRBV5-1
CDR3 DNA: TGCGCCAGCAGCTTGGGGACCAAAAACATTCAGTACTTC
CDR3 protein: CASSLGTKNIQYF

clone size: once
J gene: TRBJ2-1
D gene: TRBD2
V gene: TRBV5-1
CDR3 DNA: TGCGCCAGCGAACACGGGTACGGGAGGTCCTACAATGAGCAGTTCTTC
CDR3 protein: CASEHGYGRSYNEQFF

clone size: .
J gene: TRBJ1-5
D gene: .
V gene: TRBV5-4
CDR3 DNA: TGTGCCAGCAGCTTGTGGCAGGTCGGAGGCAATCAGCCCCAGCATTTT
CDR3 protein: CASSLWQVGGNQPQHF

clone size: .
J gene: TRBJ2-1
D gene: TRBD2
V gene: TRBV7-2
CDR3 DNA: TGTGCCAGCAGCCCTAAGGGACTAGCGGGAGGGATCTACAATGAGCAGTTCTTC
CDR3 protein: CASSPKGLAGGIYNEQFF

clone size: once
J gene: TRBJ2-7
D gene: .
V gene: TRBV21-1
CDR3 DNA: TGTGCCAGCAGCAGACTACACGAGCAGTACTTC
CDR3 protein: CASSRLHEQYF

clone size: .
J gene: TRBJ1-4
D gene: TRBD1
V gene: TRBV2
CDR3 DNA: TGTGCCAGCAGTGCGGACAGGACTAATGAAAAACTGTTTTTT
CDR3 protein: CASSADRTNEKLFF

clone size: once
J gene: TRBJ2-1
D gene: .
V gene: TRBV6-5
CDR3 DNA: TGTGCCAGCAGTTCTCTGGGCGGACGCAGGTACAATGAGCAGTTCTTC
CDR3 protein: CASSSLGGRRYNEQFF

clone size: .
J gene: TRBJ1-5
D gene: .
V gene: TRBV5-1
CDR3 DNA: TGCGCCAGCAGCTTCGACAGATATAGCAATCAGCCCCAGCATTTT
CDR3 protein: CASSFDRYSNQPQHF

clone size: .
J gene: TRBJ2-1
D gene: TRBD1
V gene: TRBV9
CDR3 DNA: TGTGCCAGCAGCGTATGGACAGGGCCCCCCAATGAGCAGTTCTTC
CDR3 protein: CASSVWTGPPNEQFF

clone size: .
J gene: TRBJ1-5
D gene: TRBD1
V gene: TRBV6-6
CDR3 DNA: TGTGCCAGCAGGGTGGGGACAGGGTTTCAGCCCCAGCATTTT
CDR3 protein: CASRVGTGFQPQHF

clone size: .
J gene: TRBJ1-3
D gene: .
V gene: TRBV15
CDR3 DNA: TGTGCCACCAGCAGAGACAGGGTCTCTGGAAACACCATATATTTT
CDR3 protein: CATSRDRVSGNTIYF

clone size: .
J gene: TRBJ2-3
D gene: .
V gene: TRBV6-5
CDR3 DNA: TGTGCCAGCAGTCCCCTTTTTGACACAGATACGCAGTATTTT
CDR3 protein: CASSPLFDTDTQYF

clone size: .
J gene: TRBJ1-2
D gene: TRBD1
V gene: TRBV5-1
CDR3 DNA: TGCGCCAGCAGCTTAGACAACGCCAGGGGGCTGATGGCTGGCTACACCTTC
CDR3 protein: CASSLDNARGLMAGYTF

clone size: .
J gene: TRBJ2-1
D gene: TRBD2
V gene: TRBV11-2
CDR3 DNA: TGTGCCAGCAGCTTAGTCGGTAGCGGGTACCGCTCCTACAATGAGCAGTTCTTC
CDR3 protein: CASSLVGSGYRSYNEQFF

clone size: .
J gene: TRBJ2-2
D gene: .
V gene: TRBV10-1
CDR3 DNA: TGCGCCAGCAGTCGCTCTATGAGTACCGGAGACACCGGGGAGCTGTTTTTT
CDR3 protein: CASSRSMSTGDTGELFF

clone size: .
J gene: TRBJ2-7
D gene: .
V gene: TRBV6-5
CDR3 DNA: TGTGCCAGCAGACAAGGAACAGGGTTACACGAGCAGTACTTC
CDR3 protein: CASRQGTGLHEQYF

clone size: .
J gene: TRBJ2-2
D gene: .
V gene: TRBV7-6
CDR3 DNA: TGTGCCAGCAGCTTATTTTCAGGGGGGACCGGGGAGCTGTTTTTT
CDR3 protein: CASSLFSGGTGELFF

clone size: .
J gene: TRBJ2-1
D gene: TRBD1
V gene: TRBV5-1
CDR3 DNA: TGCGCCAGCAGCCCGGGGTTAGGGACAGGGAACTACAATGAGCAGTTCTTC
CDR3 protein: CASSPGLGTGNYNEQFF

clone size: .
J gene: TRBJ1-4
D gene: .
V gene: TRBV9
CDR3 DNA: TGTGCCAGCAGCCTAAGTCTAGCAGGTTCTAATGAAAAACTGTTTTTT
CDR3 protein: CASSLSLAGSNEKLFF

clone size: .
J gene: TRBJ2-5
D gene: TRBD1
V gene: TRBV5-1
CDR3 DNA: TGCGCCAGCAGCTTGGGGGGACAGGAGGAGACCCAGTACTTC
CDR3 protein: CASSLGGQEETQYF

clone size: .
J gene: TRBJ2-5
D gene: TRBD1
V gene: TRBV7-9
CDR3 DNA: TGTGCCAGCAGCTTAGCGCCCCCCGACAGGGGATACCAAGAGACCCAGTACTTC
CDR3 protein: CASSLAPPDRGYQETQYF

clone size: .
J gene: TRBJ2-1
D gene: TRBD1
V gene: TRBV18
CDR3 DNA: TGTGCCAGCTCACCACCCAGGACAGGGCGCCGGGACAATGAGCAGTTCTTC
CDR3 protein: CASSPPRTGRRDNEQFF

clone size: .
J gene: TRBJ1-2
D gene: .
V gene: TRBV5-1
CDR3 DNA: TGCGCCAGCAGCTTGCGGGCAGGGGAGGACTATGGCTACACCTTC
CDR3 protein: CASSLRAGEDYGYTF

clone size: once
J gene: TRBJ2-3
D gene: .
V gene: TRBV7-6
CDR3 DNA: TGTGCCAGCAGCTTAGGGTCGGCTAGCACAGATACGCAGTATTTT
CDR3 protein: CASSLGSASTDTQYF

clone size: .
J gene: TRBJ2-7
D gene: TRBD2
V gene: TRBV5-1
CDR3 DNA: TGCGCCAGCAGCCCTAGAGCGGGAGTGGCGTATTACGAGCAGTACTTC
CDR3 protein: CASSPRAGVAYYEQYF

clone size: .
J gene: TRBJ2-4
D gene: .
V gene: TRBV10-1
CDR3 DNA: TGCGCCAGCAGTGGGGGAGGAACCAAAAACATTCAGTACTTC
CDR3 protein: CASSGGGTKNIQYF

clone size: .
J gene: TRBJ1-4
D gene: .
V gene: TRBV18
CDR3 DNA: TGTGCCAGCTCACCAGGGCTGACTAATGAAAAACTGTTTTTT
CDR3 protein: CASSPGLTNEKLFF

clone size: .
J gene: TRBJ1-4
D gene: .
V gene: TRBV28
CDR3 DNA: TGTGCCAGCAGCCCCCGACCCGGCGGGAAACTGTTTTTT
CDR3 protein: CASSPRPGGKLFF

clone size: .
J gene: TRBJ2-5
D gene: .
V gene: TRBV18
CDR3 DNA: TGTGCCAGCTCACCATACTCCGGACAGCAAGAGACCCAGTACTTC
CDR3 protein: CASSPYSGQQETQYF

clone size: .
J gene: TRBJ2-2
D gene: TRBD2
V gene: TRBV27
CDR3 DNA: TGTGCCAGCACCTTACGAGGGACTAGCGGTCGGTCGAACACCGGGGAGCTGTTTTTT
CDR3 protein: CASTLRGTSGRSNTGELFF

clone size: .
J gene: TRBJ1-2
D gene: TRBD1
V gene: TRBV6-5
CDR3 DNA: TGTGCCAGCAGGACCGCAGGGGGAAACTATGGCTACACCTTC
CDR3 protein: CASRTAGGNYGYTF

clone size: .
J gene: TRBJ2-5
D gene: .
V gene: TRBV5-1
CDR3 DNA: TGCGCCAGCAGCTTGGCGCGGCAATCTGAGACCCAGTACTTC
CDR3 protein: CASSLARQSETQYF

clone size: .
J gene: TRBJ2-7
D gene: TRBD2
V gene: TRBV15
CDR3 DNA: TGTGCCACCAGCAGAGACGGACTAGCTTACGAGCAGTACTTC
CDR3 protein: CATSRDGLAYEQYF

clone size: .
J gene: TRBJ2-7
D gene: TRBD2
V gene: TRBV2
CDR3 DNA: TGTGCCAGCATCCGGACACCGAGCGGGAGTGTCACCTACGAGCAGTACTTC
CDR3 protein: CASIRTPSGSVTYEQYF

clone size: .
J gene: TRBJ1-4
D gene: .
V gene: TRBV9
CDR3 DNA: TGTGCCAGCAGCGTAGGGGGGGTAACTAATGAAAAACTGTTTTTT
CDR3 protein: CASSVGGVTNEKLFF

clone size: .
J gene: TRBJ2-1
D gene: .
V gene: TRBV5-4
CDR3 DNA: TGTGCCAGCAGCTTGGAGAGCGGACCGCCGAATGAGCAGTTCTTC
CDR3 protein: CASSLESGPPNEQFF

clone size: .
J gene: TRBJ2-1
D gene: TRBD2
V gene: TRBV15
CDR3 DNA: TGTGCCACCAGCACGGGGACTAGCTCCTACAATGAGCAGTTCTTC
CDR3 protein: CATSTGTSSYNEQFF

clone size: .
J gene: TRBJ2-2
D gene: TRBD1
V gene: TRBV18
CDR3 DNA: TGTGCCAGCTCGGAGAGACAGGGGCCGAACACCGGGGAGCTGTTTTTT
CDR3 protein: CASSERQGPNTGELFF

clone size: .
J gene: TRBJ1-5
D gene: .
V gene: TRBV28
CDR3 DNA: TGTGCCAGCAGCCGCGACAGGAGCAATCAGCCCCAGCATTTT
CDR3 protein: CASSRDRSNQPQHF

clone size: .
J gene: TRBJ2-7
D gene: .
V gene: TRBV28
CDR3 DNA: TGTGCCAGCAGTTTCCAGGAGCAGTACTTC
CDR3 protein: CASSFQEQYF